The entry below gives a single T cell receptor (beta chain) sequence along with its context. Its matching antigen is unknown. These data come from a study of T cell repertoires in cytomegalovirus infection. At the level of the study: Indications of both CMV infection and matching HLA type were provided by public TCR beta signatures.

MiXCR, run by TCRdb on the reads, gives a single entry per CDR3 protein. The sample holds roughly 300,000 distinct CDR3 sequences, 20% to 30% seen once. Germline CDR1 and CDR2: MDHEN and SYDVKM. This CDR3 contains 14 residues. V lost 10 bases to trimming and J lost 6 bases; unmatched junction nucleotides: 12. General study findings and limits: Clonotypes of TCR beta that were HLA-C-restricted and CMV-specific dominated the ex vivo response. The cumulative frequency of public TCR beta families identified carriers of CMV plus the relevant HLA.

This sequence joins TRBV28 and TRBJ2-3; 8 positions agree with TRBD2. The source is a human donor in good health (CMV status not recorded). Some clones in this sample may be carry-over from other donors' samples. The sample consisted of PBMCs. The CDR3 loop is CATRGSGRGDTQYF. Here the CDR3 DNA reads TGTGCCACTCGGGGGAGCGGGAGAGGTGATACGCAGTATTTT. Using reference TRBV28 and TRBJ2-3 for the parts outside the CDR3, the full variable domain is DVKVTQSSRYLVKRTGEKVFLECVQDMDHENMFWYRQDPGLGLRLIYFSYDVKMKEKGDIPEGYSVSREKKERFSLILESASTNQTSMYLCATRGSGRGDTQYFGPGTRLTVL.